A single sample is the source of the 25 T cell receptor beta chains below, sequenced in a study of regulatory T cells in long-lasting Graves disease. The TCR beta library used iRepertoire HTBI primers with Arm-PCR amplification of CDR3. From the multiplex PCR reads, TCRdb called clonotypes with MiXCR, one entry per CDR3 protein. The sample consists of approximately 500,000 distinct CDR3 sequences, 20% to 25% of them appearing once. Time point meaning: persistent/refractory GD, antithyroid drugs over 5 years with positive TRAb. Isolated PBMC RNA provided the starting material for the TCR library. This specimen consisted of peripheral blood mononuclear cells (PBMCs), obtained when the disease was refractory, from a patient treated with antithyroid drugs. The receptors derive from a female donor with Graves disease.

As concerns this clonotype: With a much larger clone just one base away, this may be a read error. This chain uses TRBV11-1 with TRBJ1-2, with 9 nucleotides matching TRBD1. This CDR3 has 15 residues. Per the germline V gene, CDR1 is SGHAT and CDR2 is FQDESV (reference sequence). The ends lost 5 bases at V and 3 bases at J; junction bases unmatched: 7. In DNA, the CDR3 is TGTGCCAGCAGCCTGGGACAGGGCGAGGACTATGGCTACACCTTC. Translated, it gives CASSLGQGEDYGYTF.

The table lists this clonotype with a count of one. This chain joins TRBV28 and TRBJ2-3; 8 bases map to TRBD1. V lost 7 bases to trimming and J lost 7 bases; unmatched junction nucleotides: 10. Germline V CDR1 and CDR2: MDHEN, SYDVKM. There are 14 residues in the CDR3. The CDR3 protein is CASNKRQGAYTQYF. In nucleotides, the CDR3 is TGTGCCAGCAATAAAAGGCAGGGGGCATATACGCAGTATTTT.

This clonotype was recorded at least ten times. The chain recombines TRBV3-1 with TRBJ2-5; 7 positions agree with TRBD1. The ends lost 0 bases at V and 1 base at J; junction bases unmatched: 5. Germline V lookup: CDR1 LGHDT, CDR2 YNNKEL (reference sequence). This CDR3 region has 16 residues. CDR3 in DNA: TGTGCCAGCAGCCAAGAATCTCACAGGGGCCAAGAGACCCAGTACTTC. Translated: CASSQESHRGQETQYF.

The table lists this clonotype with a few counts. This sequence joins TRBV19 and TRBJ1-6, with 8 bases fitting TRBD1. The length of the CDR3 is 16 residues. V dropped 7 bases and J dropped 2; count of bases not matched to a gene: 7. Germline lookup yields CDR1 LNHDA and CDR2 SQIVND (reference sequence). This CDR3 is CASMAGGTTYNSPLHF. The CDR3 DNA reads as TGTGCCAGTATGGCAGGGGGCACGACCTATAATTCACCCCTCCACTTT.

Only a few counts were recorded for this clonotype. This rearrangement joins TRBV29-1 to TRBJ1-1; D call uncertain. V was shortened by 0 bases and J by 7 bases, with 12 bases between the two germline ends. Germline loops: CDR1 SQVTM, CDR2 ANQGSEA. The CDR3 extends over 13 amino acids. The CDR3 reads CSVEDLRTFEAFF. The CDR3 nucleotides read TGCAGCGTTGAAGATCTTAGGACTTTTGAAGCTTTCTTT. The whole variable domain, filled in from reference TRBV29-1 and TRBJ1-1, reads SAVISQKPSRDICQRGTSLTIQCQVDSQVTMMFWYRQQPGQSLTLIATANQGSEATYESGFVIDKFPISRPNLTFSTLTVSNMSPEDSSIYLCSVEDLRTFEAFFGQGTRLTVV.

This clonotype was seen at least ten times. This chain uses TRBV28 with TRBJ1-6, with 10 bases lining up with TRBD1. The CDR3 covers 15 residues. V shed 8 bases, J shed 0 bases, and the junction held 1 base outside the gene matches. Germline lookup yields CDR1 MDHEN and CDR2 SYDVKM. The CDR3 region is CASRDRGSYNSPLHF. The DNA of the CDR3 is TGTGCCAGCCGGGACAGGGGCTCCTATAATTCACCCCTCCACTTT.

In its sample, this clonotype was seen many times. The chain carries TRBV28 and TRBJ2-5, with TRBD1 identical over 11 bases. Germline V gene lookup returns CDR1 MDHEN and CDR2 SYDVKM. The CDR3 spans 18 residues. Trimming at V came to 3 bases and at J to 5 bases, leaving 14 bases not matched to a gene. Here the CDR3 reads CASSFISFGTGGEETQYF. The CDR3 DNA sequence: TGTGCCAGCAGTTTTATTAGCTTCGGGACAGGGGGTGAGGAGACCCAGTACTTC.

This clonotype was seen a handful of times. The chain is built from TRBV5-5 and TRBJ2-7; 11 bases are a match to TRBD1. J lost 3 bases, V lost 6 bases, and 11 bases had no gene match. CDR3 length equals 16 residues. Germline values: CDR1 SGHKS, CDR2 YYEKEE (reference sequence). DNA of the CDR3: TGTGCCAGCAACACCATGGACAGGGGGCTTGACTACGAGCAGTACTTC. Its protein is CASNTMDRGLDYEQYF.

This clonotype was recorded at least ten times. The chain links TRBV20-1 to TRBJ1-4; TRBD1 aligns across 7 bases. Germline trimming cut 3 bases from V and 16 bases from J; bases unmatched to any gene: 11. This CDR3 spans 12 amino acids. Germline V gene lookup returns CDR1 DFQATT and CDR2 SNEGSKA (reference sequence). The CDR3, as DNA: TGCAGTGCTAGTGCGCAGGGGGATCGAGGGTTTTTT. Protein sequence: CSASAQGDRGFF.

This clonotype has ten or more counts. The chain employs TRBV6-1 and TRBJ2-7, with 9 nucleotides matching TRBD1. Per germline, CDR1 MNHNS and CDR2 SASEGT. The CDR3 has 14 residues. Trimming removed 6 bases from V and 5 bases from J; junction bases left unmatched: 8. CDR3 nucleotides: TGTGCCAGCAGCCGGGACAGGGTTATCCACGAGCAGTACTTC. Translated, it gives CASSRDRVIHEQYF.

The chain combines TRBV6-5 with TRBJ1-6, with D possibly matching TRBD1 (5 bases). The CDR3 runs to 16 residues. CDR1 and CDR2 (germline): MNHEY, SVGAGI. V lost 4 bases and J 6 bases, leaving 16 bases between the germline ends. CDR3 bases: TGTGCCAGCAGTTCTTTATCCGGGGGATTTAATTCACCCCTCCACTTT. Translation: CASSSLSGGFNSPLHF.

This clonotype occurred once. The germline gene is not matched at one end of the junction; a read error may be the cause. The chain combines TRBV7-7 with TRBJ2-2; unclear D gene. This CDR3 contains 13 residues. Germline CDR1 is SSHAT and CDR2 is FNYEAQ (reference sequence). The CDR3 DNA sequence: TGTGCTAGCAGCTCCAACCCCTACGGGGAGCTGTTTTTT. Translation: CASSSNPYGELFF.

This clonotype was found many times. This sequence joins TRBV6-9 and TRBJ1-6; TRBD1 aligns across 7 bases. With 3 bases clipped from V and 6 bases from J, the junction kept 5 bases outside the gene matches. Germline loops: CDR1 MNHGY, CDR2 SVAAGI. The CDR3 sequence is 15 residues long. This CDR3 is CASSYDGQVNSPLHF. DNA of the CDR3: TGTGCCAGCAGTTACGACGGACAGGTTAATTCACCCCTCCACTTT.

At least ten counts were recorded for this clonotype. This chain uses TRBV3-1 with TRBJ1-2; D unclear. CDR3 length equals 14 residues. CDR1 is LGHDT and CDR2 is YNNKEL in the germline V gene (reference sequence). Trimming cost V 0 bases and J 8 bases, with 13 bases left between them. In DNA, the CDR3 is TGTGCCAGCAGCCAAGATTCCCAACATGGCGGCTACACCTTC. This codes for CASSQDSQHGGYTF.

The CDR3 nucleotides are TGTGCCAGCAGTTTATTTCGGGGGGCAGATACGCAGTATTTT. As protein: CASSLFRGADTQYF. The V call is TRBV28, the J call TRBJ2-3; TRBD2 matches at 7 bases. The trim removed 1 base at V and 4 bases at J, leaving 2 bases unmatched. Germline V CDR1 and CDR2: MDHEN, SYDVKM. CDR3 size: 14 residues.

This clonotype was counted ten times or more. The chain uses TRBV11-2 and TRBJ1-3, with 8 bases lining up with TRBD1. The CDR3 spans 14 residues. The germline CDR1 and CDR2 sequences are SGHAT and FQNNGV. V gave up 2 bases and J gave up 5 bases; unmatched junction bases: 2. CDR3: CASSLNRGRNTIYF. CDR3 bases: TGTGCCAGCAGCTTAAACAGGGGGAGAAACACCATATATTTT.

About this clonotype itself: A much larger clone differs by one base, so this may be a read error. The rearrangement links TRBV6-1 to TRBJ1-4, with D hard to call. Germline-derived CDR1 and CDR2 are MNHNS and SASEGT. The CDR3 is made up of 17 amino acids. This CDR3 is CAGSETTPSASNEKLFF. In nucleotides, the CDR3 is TGTGCCGGCAGTGAAACAACACCTAGCGCGAGTAATGAAAAACTGTTTTTT.

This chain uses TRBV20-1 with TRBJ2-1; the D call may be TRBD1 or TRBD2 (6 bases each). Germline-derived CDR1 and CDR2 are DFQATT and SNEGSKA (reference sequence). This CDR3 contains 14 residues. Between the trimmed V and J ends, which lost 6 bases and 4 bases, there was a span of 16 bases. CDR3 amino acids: CSAEGLGAYNEQFF. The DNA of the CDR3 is TGCAGTGCAGAGGGACTGGGGGCTTACAATGAGCAGTTCTTC.

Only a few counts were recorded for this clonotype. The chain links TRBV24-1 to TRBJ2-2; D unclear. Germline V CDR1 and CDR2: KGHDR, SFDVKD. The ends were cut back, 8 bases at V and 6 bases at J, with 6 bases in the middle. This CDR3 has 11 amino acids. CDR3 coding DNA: TGTGCCACCACAGACGCCGGGGAGCTGTTTTTT. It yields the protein CATTDAGELFF.

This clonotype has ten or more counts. DNA of the CDR3: TGTGCCAGCAGCTTAAGAGATGGCTACACCTTC. Translated: CASSLRDGYTF. The V and J genes are TRBV28 and TRBJ1-2; D remains unclear. Per germline, CDR1 MDHEN and CDR2 SYDVKM. V lost 6 bases to trimming and J lost 6 bases, with 8 bases between them. CDR3 length: 11 amino acids.

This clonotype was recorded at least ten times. CDR3 in amino acids: CSVFYGATEAFF. CDR3 DNA: TGCAGCGTTTTTTACGGGGCCACTGAAGCTTTCTTT. The rearrangement uses TRBV29-1 and TRBJ1-1; a weak D match, TRBD1 (5 bases). The V and J ends lost 5 bases and 4 bases respectively, with 11 bases between them. CDR1 SQVTM and CDR2 ANQGSEA come from the germline V gene. The CDR3 loop spans 12 amino acids.

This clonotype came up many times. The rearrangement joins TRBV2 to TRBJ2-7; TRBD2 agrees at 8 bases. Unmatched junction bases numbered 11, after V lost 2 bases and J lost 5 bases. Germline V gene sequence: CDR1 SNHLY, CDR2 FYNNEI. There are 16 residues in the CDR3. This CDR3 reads CASSESLGTSLHEQYF. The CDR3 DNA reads TGTGCCAGCAGTGAATCCCTGGGGACTAGTCTCCACGAGCAGTACTTC.

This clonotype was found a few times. CDR3 coding DNA: TGCAGTGCTCCGGTGGGGTCGGGACAGAACACTGAAGCTTTCTTT. Its translation: CSAPVGSGQNTEAFF. The chain joins TRBV20-1 to TRBJ1-1; D is possibly TRBD1 (6 bases). Germline lookup yields CDR1 DFQATT and CDR2 SNEGSKA (reference sequence). This CDR3 has 15 residues. Trimming removed 5 bases from V and 1 base from J, with 17 bases in between.

The CDR3 spells CASSGQAPWEQYF. CDR3 bases: TGTGCCAGTTCGGGACAAGCCCCCTGGGAGCAGTACTTC. V is TRBV6-1 and J is TRBJ2-7; D might be TRBD1 (6 bases). Per the germline V gene, CDR1 is MNHNS and CDR2 is SASEGT. The CDR3 length is 13 residues. Trimming took 9 bases from V and 7 from J, leaving 19 bases between them.

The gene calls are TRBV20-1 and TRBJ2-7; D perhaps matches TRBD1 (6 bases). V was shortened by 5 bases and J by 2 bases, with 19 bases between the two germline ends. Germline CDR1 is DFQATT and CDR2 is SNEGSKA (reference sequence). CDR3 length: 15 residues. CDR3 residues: CSAHQTGRTPYEQYF. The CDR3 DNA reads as TGCAGTGCTCACCAGACAGGACGTACCCCCTACGAGCAGTACTTC.